This T cell receptor beta chain was documented in a study of blood T cell repertoires in COVID-19 (dated by TCRdb to 2020 to 2021). At the level of the whole study: Collaborator samples came from the United States, Italy and Spain and covered acute and convalescent phases of COVID-19. The material from the prospective study consisted of cDNA or gDNA derived from T cells, B-cell-depleted T cells, or PBMCs. Subjects who had been exposed to COVID-19, were actively infected with it, or had recovered from it provided the deeply sampled blood TCRbeta repertoires that made up the dataset. A freely available public database, intended as a resource for researchers studying the immune response to SARS-CoV-2, is where the repertoires were released. The samples were drawn from the first 160 participants of the ongoing ImmuneRACE study and from about 1,200 subjects provided by 6 global collaborators. Nearly every sample came with metadata listing a de-identified subject ID, COVID-19 status, age in years and sex. HLA class I and class II types, where available, came from metadata supplied by the sample provider rather than from assay-based typing.

Concerning this clone: The antigen this receptor binds is unknown. No quality values exist for individual bases; no much larger clone is one base distant.

On the study overall, not on this receptor specifically: The amount of clinical and demographic metadata varied by source and participant and was provided uncurated.

Collaborating institutions collected whole blood in K2EDTA tubes following their own protocols. For TCRbeta analysis, collaborators shipped samples in one of three forms: frozen whole blood, isolated PBMCs, or DNA extracted from either of those sample types. The immunoSEQ Assay, a bias-controlled multiplex PCR, was used to amplify TCRbeta CDR3 regions from genomic DNA. On the authors' methods: The number of nucleated cells in each sample was estimated from the amplification of reference gene primers within the assay. To quantify the absolute abundance of each unique TCRbeta CDR3 rearrangement, sequence reads were collapsed and filtered. Productive Simpson clonality was computed per sample as the square root of Simpson's diversity index over productive rearrangements. TCRdb stores this immuneACCESS table with in-frame sequences only. Part of the clones is absent; in the studies checked, under half of the shortfall reflects unresolved V genes, and no reason is known for the rest. The DNA was the basis for D and trimming; V, J and clone size are from that table. This sample comprises over 100,000 clones, approximately 83% of them detected only once. The ten biggest clones cover 0.83% of the sample.

Measured from the cysteine to the phenylalanine, the CDR3 is 13 residues long. Solely the CDR3 DNA is kept, with 39 bases framed from the first base. CDR1 and CDR2 (SGHVS, FQNEAQ) derive from the germline V gene. Cut back by 4 bases and 4 bases, the V and J ends lie 10 bases apart. The sequence came from a woman aged 70-85 years with acute or convalescent COVID-19. The sequenced material came from peripheral blood. The rearrangement joined TRBV7-8 to TRBJ1-2; possibly the D gene is TRBD1, per 5 matching bases. The bases read TGTGCCAGCAGCTACGGACAATCCTATGGCTACACCTTC. Translated, it gives CASSYGQSYGYTF.